The sequence of this T cell receptor beta chain was determined in a study of T cell responses to AZD1222 COVID-19 vaccine. Study-level points and caveats: Increased Spike-specific TCR breadth and depth were observed after two AZD1222 doses.

A word on this clone: Antigen: not known. This CDR3 is also generated by other DNA sequences in the sample.

Assay: immunoSEQ multiplex PCR; the TCRdb copy retains only in-frame clones and omits some. There are around 120,000 clones in the sample; 70% to 90% occur only once, and under 2.5% lies in the top ten. The receptor was isolated from an adult who received the AZD1222 COVID-19 vaccine. This specimen was peripheral blood, taken 28 days after the second AZD1222 dose.

In DNA, the CDR3 is TGTGCCAGCAGTGACTCGTTAGGGGGCACAGATACGCAGTATTTT. The encoded protein is CASSDSLGGTDTQYF. This chain uses TRBV6-4 with TRBJ2-3, with D perhaps matching TRBD1 (5 bases). The length of the CDR3 is 15 residues. Germline CDR1 MRHNA, CDR2 SNTAGT. The ends were cut back, 0 bases at V and 1 base at J, with 8 bases in the middle.